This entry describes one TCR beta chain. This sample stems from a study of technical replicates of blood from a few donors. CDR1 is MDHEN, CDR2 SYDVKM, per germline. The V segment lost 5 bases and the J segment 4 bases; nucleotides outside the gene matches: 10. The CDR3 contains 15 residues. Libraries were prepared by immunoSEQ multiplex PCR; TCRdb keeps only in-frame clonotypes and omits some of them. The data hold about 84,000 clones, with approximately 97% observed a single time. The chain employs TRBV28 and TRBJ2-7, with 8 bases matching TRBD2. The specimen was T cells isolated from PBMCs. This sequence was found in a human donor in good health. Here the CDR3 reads CASSGYRSGSYEQYF. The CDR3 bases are TGTGCCAGCAGTGGTTATCGAAGCGGGAGTTACGAGCAGTACTTC.